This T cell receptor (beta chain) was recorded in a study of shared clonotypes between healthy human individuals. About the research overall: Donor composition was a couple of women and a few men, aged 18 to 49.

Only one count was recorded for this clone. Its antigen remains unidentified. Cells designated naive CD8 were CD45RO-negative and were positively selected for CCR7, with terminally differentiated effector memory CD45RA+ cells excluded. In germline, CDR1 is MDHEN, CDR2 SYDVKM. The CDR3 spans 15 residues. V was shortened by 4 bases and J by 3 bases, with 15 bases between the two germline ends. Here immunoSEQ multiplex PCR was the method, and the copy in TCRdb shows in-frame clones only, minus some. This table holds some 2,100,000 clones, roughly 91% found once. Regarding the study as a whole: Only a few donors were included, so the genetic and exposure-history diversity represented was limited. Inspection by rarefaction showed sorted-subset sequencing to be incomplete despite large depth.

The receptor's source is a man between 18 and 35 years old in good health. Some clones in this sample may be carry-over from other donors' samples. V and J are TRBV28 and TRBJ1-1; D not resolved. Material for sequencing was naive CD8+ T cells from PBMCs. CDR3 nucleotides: TGTGCCAGCAGTTCCGCCCGGGGAAGGTACACTGAAGCTTTCTTT. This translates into CASSSARGRYTEAFF.